The 22 T cell receptor beta chains presented below share a single source sample, sequenced in a study of shared clonotypes between healthy human individuals. Generated by immunoSEQ multiplex PCR, the TCRdb table keeps only in-frame clones and is missing some. The sample consists of roughly 2.2 million clones, approximately 95% of them appearing once. Sequenced material: naive CD4+ T cells from PBMCs. Described subset: CD45RA+ positively selected. The receptors were sampled from a man aged 18 to 30 in good health. Some clones in this sample may be carry-over from other donors' samples.

The CDR3: CASSEVREKLFF. The CDR3 DNA reads as TGTGCCAGCAGTGAAGTCCGCGAAAAACTGTTTTTT. The genes are TRBV2 and TRBJ1-4; D not certain. V was pared by 1 base and J by 8 bases, with 5 bases between. Germline lookup yields CDR1 SNHLY and CDR2 FYNNEI. The CDR3 covers 12 residues.

The rearrangement links TRBV19 to TRBJ2-7, with TRBD1 matching 9 bases. This CDR3 spans 15 amino acids. J was trimmed by 4 bases and V by 4 bases; bases with no gene match: 8. CDR1 and CDR2 (germline): LNHDA, SQIVND (reference sequence). Here the CDR3 reads CASSNPGQGRYEQYF. CDR3 DNA sequence: TGTGCCAGTAGTAACCCGGGACAGGGACGATACGAGCAGTACTTC.

This chain links TRBV7-8 with TRBJ1-5; 12 nucleotides line up with TRBD1. Germline lookup yields CDR1 SGHVS and CDR2 FQNEAQ. The CDR3 totals 17 residues. The J segment lost 5 bases and the V segment lost 1 base, leaving 6 bases of the junction unmatched. CDR3 nucleotide sequence: TGTGCCAGCAGCTTAGGTCGGTGGGACAGGGGGCATCAGCCCCAGCATTTT. Its translation is CASSLGRWDRGHQPQHF.

The chain employs TRBV9 and TRBJ1-2; possibly TRBD1 for D (6 bases). V lost 1 base and J 8 bases, leaving 12 bases between the germline ends. CDR3 size: 13 residues. The germline V gene has CDR1 SGDLS and CDR2 YYNGEE. In DNA form, the CDR3 reads TGTGCCAGCAGCGTAAGGGGGGGTACCGGCTACACCTTC. Translation gives CASSVRGGTGYTF.

The chain carries TRBV2 and TRBJ2-5; D tentatively reads TRBD1 or TRBD2 (5 bases each). The V end lost 1 base, the J end lost 4 bases, and 10 bases lay between the germline ends. This CDR3 is 14 amino acids long. CDR1 and CDR2 from the germline V gene are SNHLY and FYNNEI. CDR3 amino acids: CASSEVRGRETQYF. The CDR3, as DNA: TGTGCCAGCAGTGAAGTCCGGGGACGAGAGACCCAGTACTTC.

The gene calls are TRBV5-5 and TRBJ2-7; D could derive from TRBD1 or TRBD2 (5 bases each). Germline lookup yields CDR1 SGHKS and CDR2 YYEKEE (reference sequence). The length of the CDR3 is 16 residues. Trimming removed 1 base from V and 0 bases from J, with 14 bases in between. The CDR3 nucleotides read TGTGCCAGCAGCTTGTTGGGGACCCTGTCCTCCTACGAGCAGTACTTC. This gives the protein CASSLLGTLSSYEQYF. Using reference TRBV5-5 and TRBJ2-7 for the parts outside the CDR3, the full variable domain is DAGVTQSPTHLIKTRGQQVTLRCSPISGHKSVSWYQQVLGQGPQFIFQYYEKEERGRGNFPDRFSARQFPNYSSELNVNALLLGDSALYLCASSLLGTLSSYEQYFGPGTRLTVT.

The chain is built from TRBV6-1 and TRBJ2-1; TRBD2 might be the D (5 bases). Germline V gives CDR1 MNHNS, CDR2 SASEGT. This CDR3 is 16 amino acids long. Trimming removed 4 bases at V and 6 bases at J, with 19 bases between. The CDR3 region has the DNA TGTGCCAGCAGTGCGGCGACTACCCCCTTCTCCAATGAGCAGTTCTTC. Translation: CASSAATTPFSNEQFF.

This chain connects TRBV7-2 to TRBJ1-4; D gene uncertain. V lost 5 bases to trimming and J lost 5 bases, with 9 bases between them. Germline values: CDR1 SGHTA, CDR2 FQGNSA. This CDR3 comprises 13 residues. The CDR3 here is CASSPVPNEKLFF. The CDR3 DNA is TGTGCCAGCAGCCCCGTTCCGAATGAAAAACTGTTTTTT.

CDR3 residues: CASSEAAGNQPQHF. The CDR3 coding sequence is TGTGCCAGCAGTGAAGCGGCAGGCAATCAGCCCCAGCATTTT. The rearrangement uses TRBV6-1 and TRBJ1-5; D is ambiguous. Per germline, CDR1 MNHNS and CDR2 SASEGT. The CDR3 covers 14 residues. V was shortened by 0 bases and J by 2 bases, with 5 bases between the two germline ends.

This chain joins TRBV5-4 and TRBJ2-7; TRBD2 aligns across 13 bases. CDR3 length equals 15 residues. Germline V lookup: CDR1 SGHNT, CDR2 YYREEE (reference sequence). J was trimmed by 4 bases and V by 3 bases; bases with no gene match: 4. CDR3 nucleotide sequence: TGTGCCAGCAGCTCAAAGACTAGCGGGAGGTACGAGCAGTACTTC. Its translation: CASSSKTSGRYEQYF.

A note on this clone: Distinct nucleotide sequences in the sample also encode this CDR3. This sequence joins TRBV28 and TRBJ2-5, with 7 nucleotides matching TRBD2. V lost 8 bases and J lost 0; bases outside the gene matches: 0. CDR1 and CDR2 (germline): MDHEN, SYDVKM. The CDR3 is made up of 12 amino acids. The DNA for the CDR3 is TGTGCCAGCCGGGGGGACCAAGAGACCCAGTACTTC. Its translation: CASRGDQETQYF.

The chain couples TRBV10-3 to TRBJ1-1; D unresolved. The CDR3 contains 14 residues. Deletions cut 6 bases from V and 6 bases from J, with 17 bases between. Germline-derived CDR1 and CDR2 are ENHRY and SYGVKD. The CDR3 protein is CAISPGVVRSEAFF. The CDR3 coding sequence is TGTGCCATCAGCCCCGGGGTAGTTCGTTCTGAAGCTTTCTTT.

This clone was recorded only once. V and J are TRBV15 and TRBJ1-3; D is possibly TRBD1 (6 bases). Germline V lookup: CDR1 LNHNV, CDR2 YYDKDF (reference sequence). The CDR3 length is 16 residues. Trimming stripped 2 bases from V and 0 bases from J, with 11 bases between. CDR3 sequence: CATSRPRGGSGNTIYF. The DNA of the CDR3 is TGTGCCACCAGCAGACCCAGGGGCGGCTCTGGAAACACCATATATTTT.

This chain uses TRBV2 with TRBJ2-7; 10 bases are shared with TRBD2. In germline, CDR1 is SNHLY, CDR2 FYNNEI. The CDR3 extends over 15 amino acids. Trimming removed 6 bases from V and 4 bases from J; junction bases left unmatched: 9. CDR3 in DNA: TGTGCCAGCAGAGCGGGGGGGGGACAAGGGTACGAGCAGTACTTC. This translates into CASRAGGGQGYEQYF.

This clone was picked up one time. This chain joins TRBV6-6 and TRBJ1-1; the D is unclear. CDR3 length: 15 amino acids. Trimming pared 6 bases from V and 1 base from J, leaving 15 bases between. Per germline, CDR1 MNHNY and CDR2 SVGAGI (reference sequence). The CDR3 spells CASRPHERENTEAFF. In DNA, the CDR3 is TGTGCCAGCAGACCCCATGAGAGAGAGAACACTGAAGCTTTCTTT.

The chain employs TRBV28 and TRBJ1-2; 10 bases agree with TRBD1. This CDR3 is built from 15 residues. With V trimmed by 8 bases and J by 4 bases, 10 bases remained unmatched. Germline CDR1 MDHEN, CDR2 SYDVKM. The CDR3 region has the DNA TGTGCCAGCCGGCCCGGGACAGGGGAATCCTATGGCTACACCTTC. Translated, it gives CASRPGTGESYGYTF.

The chain has TRBV5-4 and TRBJ2-1; D possibly corresponds to TRBD1 (6 bases). CDR3 length equals 13 residues. The ends were cut back, 0 bases at V and 10 bases at J, with 11 bases in the middle. CDR1 and CDR2 from the germline V gene are SGHNT and YYREEE (reference sequence). The DNA of the CDR3 is TGTGCCAGCAGCTTGGGACAGGCGTTAGAGCAGTTCTTC. It translates to CASSLGQALEQFF. Variable domain in full (rest from reference TRBV5-4 and TRBJ2-1): ETGVTQSPTHLIKTRGQQVTLRCSSQSGHNTVSWYQQALGQGPQFIFQYYREEENGRGNFPPRFSGLQFPNYSSELNVNALELDDSALYLCASSLGQALEQFFGPGTRLTVL.

The rearrangement links TRBV6-1 to TRBJ1-1; a weak D match, TRBD1 (5 bases). The length of the CDR3 is 13 residues. The V and J ends lost 4 bases and 6 bases respectively, with 12 bases between them. Germline V gene sequence: CDR1 MNHNS, CDR2 SASEGT. CDR3 DNA: TGTGCCAGCAGTGCTCTTCTGGGGGCTGAAGCTTTCTTT. Its protein is CASSALLGAEAFF.

The rearrangement links TRBV5-4 to TRBJ1-2, with TRBD1 identical over 7 bases. There are 12 residues in the CDR3. Losses at the gene ends were 8 bases for V and 4 bases for J; bases not matched to a gene: 5. CDR1 is SGHNT and CDR2 is YYREEE in the germline V gene (reference sequence). In DNA form, the CDR3 reads TGTGCCAGTTCAGACAGGGCCTATGGCTACACCTTC. Its protein is CASSDRAYGYTF.

The CDR3 is CAIRGDGAYEQYF. The CDR3 DNA reads TGTGCCATCAGGGGGGACGGAGCCTACGAGCAGTACTTC. This sequence joins TRBV10-3 and TRBJ2-7; either TRBD1 or TRBD2 may fit D (5 bases each). This CDR3 contains 13 residues. Germline V gives CDR1 ENHRY, CDR2 SYGVKD. Trimming removed 6 bases from V and 2 bases from J, with 11 bases in between.

The chain combines TRBV5-4 with TRBJ1-1; a weak D match, TRBD1 (5 bases). Trimming took off 4 bases at V and 0 bases at J, with 13 bases between the two ends. Germline V gene data show CDR1 as SGHNT and CDR2 as YYREEE (reference sequence). CDR3 size: 15 residues. In DNA form, the CDR3 reads TGTGCCAGCAGCGGAACCGGGACGGTGAACACTGAAGCTTTCTTT. Residues: CASSGTGTVNTEAFF.

As regards this clone: Other DNA sequences in this specimen translate into the identical CDR3. The chain carries TRBV6-1 and TRBJ1-5; D gene ambiguous. The CDR3 is 13 amino acids. Trimming pared 3 bases from V and 3 bases from J, leaving 6 bases between. CDR1 and CDR2 from the germline V gene are MNHNS and SASEGT. CDR3 sequence reads: CASSDSSNQPQHF. In DNA form, the CDR3 reads TGTGCCAGCAGTGACAGCTCCAATCAGCCCCAGCATTTT.